These 28 T cell receptor beta chains were sequenced from one sample in a study of chemoradiotherapy in HPV16-positive cancers. Assay: immunoSEQ multiplex PCR; the TCRdb copy retains only in-frame clones and omits some. The table lists approximately 13,000 clones, about 70% of them singletons, with more than 8.5% in the top ten. This material was collected from a patient who underwent chemoradiotherapy. The receptors here all came from a human donor with HPV-associated anogenital cancer.

The rearrangement uses TRBV2 and TRBJ2-1, with 9 bases matching TRBD2. There are 14 residues in the CDR3. J lost 4 bases, V lost 6 bases, and 4 bases had no gene match. Germline V gene data show CDR1 as SNHLY and CDR2 as FYNNEI. DNA for the CDR3: TGTGCCAGCAGAGCTAGCGGGGCTTACAATGAGCAGTTCTTC. The encoded protein is CASRASGAYNEQFF.

DNA for the CDR3: TGCGCCAGCAGCTCTGGGACAGGGCTAGGACAGCCCCAGCATTTT. It encodes CASSSGTGLGQPQHF. The rearrangement joins TRBV5-1 to TRBJ1-5; 9 nucleotides align to TRBD1. The CDR3 has 15 amino acids. V trimming: 3 bases; J trimming: 7 bases; junction bases outside the gene matches: 8. Germline lookup yields CDR1 SGHRS and CDR2 YFSETQ.

The chain uses TRBV10-3 and TRBJ1-1; 8 positions agree with TRBD1. The CDR3 has 15 amino acids. Germline V gene data show CDR1 as ENHRY and CDR2 as SYGVKD. J lost 6 bases, V lost 7 bases, and 13 bases had no gene match. CDR3 DNA sequence: TGTGCCATCACCAAAATCAGGGACAGGAGTTCTGAAGCTTTCTTT. Encoded protein: CAITKIRDRSSEAFF.

In nucleotides, the CDR3 is TGTGCCAGCAGTGAAGTAGTTATTGGGGGGTCGTACCAAGAGACCCAGTACTTC. It is translated as CASSEVVIGGSYQETQYF. The genes are TRBV6-1 and TRBJ2-5, with D tentatively TRBD2 (6 bases). Germline-derived CDR1 and CDR2 are MNHNS and SASEGT. Trimming shortened V by 1 base and J by 0 bases, and 18 bases separated the two germline ends. CDR3 size: 18 residues.

V usage is TRBV5-4 and J usage is TRBJ2-6, with 8 bases aligning to TRBD1. This CDR3 region has 17 residues. Per germline, CDR1 SGHNT and CDR2 YYREEE (reference sequence). V lost 3 bases, J lost 2 bases, and 7 bases stayed unmatched. DNA for the CDR3: TGTGCCAGCAGCTACCGGTTACAGGGGGCTGGGGCCAACGTCCTGACTTTC. Translation gives CASSYRLQGAGANVLTF.

The V gene is TRBV27, the J gene TRBJ1-5; no definite D call. Germline V gene data show CDR1 as MNHEY and CDR2 as SMNVEV (reference sequence). Trimming removed 8 bases from V and 0 bases from J, with 11 bases in between. This CDR3 contains 14 residues. CDR3: CASRRRDSNQPQHF. The CDR3 DNA sequence: TGTGCCAGCCGGAGGCGAGATAGCAATCAGCCCCAGCATTTT.

CDR3 in DNA: TGTGCCAGCAGCAAAGTCTCAGTTGACAGCCGGAACACTGAAGCTTTCTTT. Its translation: CASSKVSVDSRNTEAFF. The chain has TRBV21-1 and TRBJ1-1; whether TRBD1, the table's D call, matches the DNA was not checked. TRBV21-1 has pseudogene status. CDR3 length equals 17 residues.

The chain uses TRBV29-1 and TRBJ2-5; a weak D match, TRBD2 (6 bases). The CDR3 runs to 12 residues. The V gene lost 1 base and the J gene lost 5 bases, with 8 bases spanning the gap. The germline CDR1 and CDR2 sequences are SQVTM and ANQGSEA. CDR3 protein: CSVEGGGETQYF. For the CDR3, the DNA is TGCAGCGTTGAAGGTGGGGGGGAGACCCAGTACTTC.

The V call is TRBV11-2, the J call TRBJ2-2; 11 positions agree with TRBD2. The CDR3 is 16 amino acids. Germline CDR1 reads SGHAT; CDR2 reads FQNNGV. J lost 6 bases, V lost 5 bases, and 8 bases had no gene match. DNA for the CDR3: TGTGCCAGCAGCCCGACTAGCGGGAAAGGAGCCGGGGAGCTGTTTTTT. Translated: CASSPTSGKGAGELFF.

This clone was seen just once. The genes are TRBV27 and TRBJ1-1; TRBD1 might be the D (5 bases). This CDR3 is 17 amino acids long. The ends were cut back, 8 bases at V and 2 bases at J, with 24 bases in the middle. Germline V gene sequence: CDR1 MNHEY, CDR2 SMNVEV (reference sequence). The CDR3 region is CASALGRPGRINTEAFF. The CDR3 nucleotides are TGTGCCAGCGCCTTGGGACGACCGGGACGGATAAACACTGAAGCTTTCTTT.

The chain employs TRBV6-5 and TRBJ2-5; D might be TRBD1 (5 bases). V dropped 0 bases and J dropped 5 bases, with 10 bases sitting between them. The CDR3 is 14 residues long. The V gene's germline CDR1 is MNHEY and CDR2 SVGAGI. CDR3 sequence reads: CASSYSRVYETQYF. The CDR3 DNA is TGTGCCAGCAGTTACTCCAGGGTTTACGAGACCCAGTACTTC.

V is TRBV5-5 and J is TRBJ1-1, with 7 nucleotides matching TRBD1. Germline V gene data show CDR1 as SGHKS and CDR2 as YYEKEE (reference sequence). Germline trimming cut 4 bases from V and 0 bases from J; bases unmatched to any gene: 3. The CDR3 covers 14 residues. CDR3 coding DNA: TGTGCCAGCAGCCCCGACAGGGTGAACACTGAAGCTTTCTTT. Translated: CASSPDRVNTEAFF.

The chain uses TRBV19 and TRBJ1-6; D might be TRBD1 (6 bases). Trimming removed 10 bases from V and 3 bases from J, with 10 bases in between. The CDR3 has 13 residues. CDR1 and CDR2 (germline): LNHDA, SQIVND (reference sequence). CDR3 coding DNA: TGTGCCACCAGGGGTGACTATAATTCACCCCTCCACTTT. Translating gives CATRGDYNSPLHF.

The CDR3 region is CASCRGRVIQYF. Written as DNA, the CDR3 is TGTGCCAGCTGCAGGGGGCGCGTCATTCAGTACTTC. This chain connects TRBV6-5 to TRBJ2-4; 8 bases agree with TRBD1. Trimming removed 8 bases from V and 9 bases from J; junction bases left unmatched: 6. The CDR3 contains 12 residues. Germline values: CDR1 MNHEY, CDR2 SVGAGI.

The CDR3 DNA reads TGTGCCAGTAGTACTGGGACGCTAAATGAGCAGTTCTTC. The encoded protein is CASSTGTLNEQFF. The chain couples TRBV19 to TRBJ2-1, with D tentatively TRBD1 or TRBD2 (5 bases each). The V gene's germline CDR1 is LNHDA and CDR2 SQIVND (reference sequence). The CDR3 spans 13 residues. V lost 4 bases, J lost 7 bases, and 11 bases lay in between. The complete variable domain, with remaining parts taken from reference TRBV19 and TRBJ2-1, reads DGGITQSPKYLFRKEGQNVTLSCEQNLNHDAMYWYRQDPGQGLRLIYYSQIVNDFQKGDIAEGYSVSREKKESFPLTVTSAQKNPTAFYLCASSTGTLNEQFFGPGTRLTVL.

J is TRBJ1-1 and V is TRBV6-1, with D possibly matching TRBD1 (6 bases). Trimming cost V 6 bases and J 5 bases, with 13 bases left between them. The CDR3 covers 13 residues. CDR1 is MNHNS, CDR2 SASEGT, per germline. Here the CDR3 reads CASSNYRVTEAFF. The DNA of the CDR3 is TGTGCCAGCAGCAATTACAGGGTTACTGAAGCTTTCTTT.

DNA for the CDR3: TGTGCCAGCAGTGGGTACGAAAAACTGTTTTTT. Translation gives CASSGYEKLFF. The gene calls are TRBV6-6 and TRBJ1-4, with D unresolved. V gave up 5 bases and J gave up 8 bases, with 6 bases separating them. CDR1 is MNHNY and CDR2 is SVGAGI in the germline V gene (reference sequence). This CDR3 contains 11 residues.

In its sample, this clone was seen once. The chain carries TRBV9 and TRBJ2-6; D not certain. The CDR3 is 16 residues long. Trimming stripped 0 bases from V and 0 bases from J, with 7 bases between. The germline V gene has CDR1 SGDLS and CDR2 YYNGEE. CDR3 coding DNA: TGTGCCAGCAGCGTAGAAGGCGCCTCTGGGGCCAACGTCCTGACTTTC. It specifies CASSVEGASGANVLTF.

The DNA for the CDR3 is TGTGCCAGCAGCCCTCAGAGGGACACCGGGGAGCTGTTTTTT. Encoded protein: CASSPQRDTGELFF. This chain connects TRBV7-3 to TRBJ2-2; D may be TRBD2 (5 bases). Trimming removed 5 bases at V and 3 bases at J, with 10 bases between. Germline-derived CDR1 and CDR2 are SGHTA and FQGTGA. There are 14 residues in the CDR3.

V usage is TRBV6-5 and J usage is TRBJ2-1; 11 bases fit TRBD2. The CDR3 has 15 residues. V trimming: 3 bases; J trimming: 8 bases; junction bases outside the gene matches: 6. Looked up from germline, CDR1 is MNHEY and CDR2 is SVGAGI. CDR3 in amino acids: CASSYTSGSFYEQFF. DNA of the CDR3: TGTGCCAGCAGTTATACTAGCGGGAGTTTCTATGAGCAGTTCTTC.

This rearrangement joins TRBV14 to TRBJ1-2; 7 nucleotides match TRBD1. The length of the CDR3 is 13 residues. V trimming: 4 bases; J trimming: 6 bases; junction bases outside the gene matches: 5. Germline loops: CDR1 SGHDN, CDR2 FVKESK. DNA for the CDR3: TGTGCCAGCAGCCCCCGACAGGGTCATGGCTACACCTTC. Encoded protein: CASSPRQGHGYTF. Full variable domain (outside the CDR3, taken from reference TRBV14 and TRBJ1-2): EAGVTQFPSHSVIEKGQTVTLRCDPISGHDNLYWYRRVMGKEIKFLLHFVKESKQDESGMPNNRFLAERTGGTYSTLKVQPAELEDSGVYFCASSPRQGHGYTFGSGTRLTVV.

V usage is TRBV7-3 and J usage is TRBJ1-5; D possibly corresponds to TRBD1 (6 bases). CDR1 is SGHTA, CDR2 FQGTGA, per germline. The CDR3 consists of 17 residues. The V end was cut by 5 bases, the J end by 0 bases, with 17 bases between. The CDR3 reads CASSRWADRYSNQPQHF. The CDR3, as DNA: TGTGCCAGCAGCAGATGGGCGGACAGATATAGCAATCAGCCCCAGCATTTT. The whole variable domain, remainder taken from reference TRBV7-3 and TRBJ1-5, is GAGVSQTPSNKVTEKGKYVELRCDPISGHTALYWYRQSLGQGPEFLIYFQGTGAADDSGLPNDRFFAVRPEGSVSTLKIQRTERGDSAVYLCASSRWADRYSNQPQHFGDGTRLSIL.

The CDR3 region is CASGMGVPNSPLHF. CDR3 bases: TGTGCCAGCGGCATGGGGGTCCCCAATTCACCCCTCCACTTT. The chain links TRBV7-3 to TRBJ1-6, with D perhaps matching TRBD1 (5 bases). The CDR3 has 14 amino acids. Germline V gene lookup returns CDR1 SGHTA and CDR2 FQGTGA. Deletions cut 8 bases from V and 7 bases from J, with 15 bases between.

The count of this clone is one. J is TRBJ1-4 and V is TRBV6-1; no definite D call. The germline V gene has CDR1 MNHNS and CDR2 SASEGT. CDR3 length: 14 residues. V lost 0 bases to trimming and J lost 7 bases, with 9 bases between them. The CDR3: CASSEASLIEKLFF. The CDR3 DNA reads as TGTGCCAGCAGTGAAGCCAGCCTCATTGAAAAACTGTTTTTT.

The V call is TRBV6-4, the J call TRBJ1-1; 9 positions match TRBD1. Germline-derived CDR1 and CDR2 are MRHNA and SNTAGT. The CDR3 loop spans 13 amino acids. V dropped 3 bases and J dropped 6; count of bases not matched to a gene: 2. The CDR3 here is CASSEWTGAEAFF. In DNA form, the CDR3 reads TGTGCCAGCAGTGAATGGACAGGGGCTGAAGCTTTCTTT.

The V and J genes are TRBV7-3 and TRBJ2-7, with TRBD2 identical over 8 bases. CDR1 SGHTA and CDR2 FQGTGA come from the germline V gene. Germline trimming cut 5 bases from V and 9 bases from J; bases unmatched to any gene: 15. The CDR3 extends over 15 amino acids. CDR3 protein: CASSAAAGVITGQYF. As DNA, the CDR3 is TGTGCCAGCAGCGCGGCAGCGGGAGTAATTACTGGGCAGTACTTC.

This chain connects TRBV11-2 to TRBJ1-1; D is uncertain. The CDR3 is 15 residues long. Trimming took 0 bases from V and 5 from J, leaving 13 bases between them. Germline V gives CDR1 SGHAT, CDR2 FQNNGV. CDR3: CASSLEPGAGTEAFF. CDR3 bases: TGTGCCAGCAGCTTAGAACCGGGCGCGGGGACTGAAGCTTTCTTT.

This clone was seen a handful of times. V usage is TRBV5-1 and J usage is TRBJ1-5; perhaps TRBD1 as D (6 bases). The CDR3 has 14 amino acids. V lost 3 bases and J lost 3, with 10 bases in between. CDR1 is SGHRS and CDR2 is YFSETQ in the germline V gene. The CDR3 DNA is TGCGCCAGCAGCTCCGGGACACCCAATCAGCCCCAGCATTTT. Translation gives CASSSGTPNQPQHF.